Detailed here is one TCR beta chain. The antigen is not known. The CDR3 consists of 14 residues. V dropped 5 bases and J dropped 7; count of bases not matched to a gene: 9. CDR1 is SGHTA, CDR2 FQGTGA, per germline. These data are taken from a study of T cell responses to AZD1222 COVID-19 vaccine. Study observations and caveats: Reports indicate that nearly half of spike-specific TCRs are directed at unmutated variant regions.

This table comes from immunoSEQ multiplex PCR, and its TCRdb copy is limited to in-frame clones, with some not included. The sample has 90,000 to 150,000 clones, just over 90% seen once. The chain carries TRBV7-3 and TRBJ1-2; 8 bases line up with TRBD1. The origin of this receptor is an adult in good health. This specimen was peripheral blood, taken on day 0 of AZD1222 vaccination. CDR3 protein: CASSSRQGNGGYTF. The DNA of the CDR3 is TGTGCCAGCAGCAGCCGACAGGGGAACGGTGGCTACACCTTC.